What follows is one T cell receptor (beta chain) and its context. This sample is part of a study of control samples from healthy donors and cancer patients. Measured with immunoSEQ multiplex PCR; TCRdb has only the in-frame clones, and not every one. The sample shows 75,000 to 100,000 clones, around 80% of them seen only once. CDR3 length: 16 residues. Losses at the gene ends were 5 bases for V and 6 bases for J; bases not matched to a gene: 7. Germline assignment: CDR1 SNHLY and CDR2 FYNNEI. The TCR sequence derives from a man in his 60s in good health. The chain carries TRBV2 and TRBJ2-7, with 16 positions matching TRBD2. The sample consisted of blood. The chain's CDR3 is CASSMGLAGGPGEQYF. CDR3 nucleotide sequence: TGTGCCAGCAGTATGGGACTAGCGGGAGGGCCTGGCGAGCAGTACTTC.